The next 21 T cell receptor beta chains were all read from a single sample in a study of blood T cell repertoires in COVID-19. The protocol was immunoSEQ multiplex PCR, while the TCRdb copy is restricted to in-frame clones and leaves out a portion. The sample holds about 110,000 clones, 65% to 80% seen once. Sequencing was performed on peripheral blood. The origin of the receptors is a woman aged 40 to 50 with acute or convalescent COVID-19.

DNA for the CDR3: TGCGCCAGCAATGCGGGGGGAATTTCCTACAATGAGCAGTTCTTC. It is translated as CASNAGGISYNEQFF. The gene calls are TRBV5-1 and TRBJ2-1; TRBD2 matches at 8 bases. After removal of 6 bases from V and 1 base from J, the junction contained 6 bases not matched to a gene. Germline CDR1 reads SGHRS; CDR2 reads YFSETQ. This CDR3 has 15 residues.

V gene TRBV9 combines with J gene TRBJ2-3; 9 bases agree with TRBD2. The CDR3 is 16 amino acids. Germline V CDR1 and CDR2: SGDLS, YYNGEE. J gave up 0 bases and V 0 bases, and 2 bases lay outside the gene matches. The CDR3 loop reads CASSVASGASTDTQYF. CDR3 coding DNA: TGTGCCAGCAGCGTAGCTAGCGGGGCTAGCACAGATACGCAGTATTTT.

This clone was seen once. V gene TRBV27 combines with J gene TRBJ2-1, with 9 bases lining up with TRBD2. V dropped 6 bases and J dropped 5; count of bases not matched to a gene: 11. The CDR3 totals 16 residues. Germline values: CDR1 MNHEY, CDR2 SMNVEV (reference sequence). The CDR3 DNA follows: TGTGCCAGCAGAACCCGGGGCGGGGGGGCCCACAATGAGCAGTTCTTC. Its translation: CASRTRGGGAHNEQFF.

This rearrangement joins TRBV5-1 to TRBJ2-1, with TRBD2 identical over 8 bases. CDR1 is SGHRS, CDR2 YFSETQ, per germline. V lost 4 bases to trimming and J lost 4 bases; unmatched junction nucleotides: 7. This CDR3 is 15 amino acids long. This CDR3 is CASSVATSEYNEQFF. As DNA, the CDR3 is TGCGCCAGCAGCGTCGCGACTAGCGAGTACAATGAGCAGTTCTTC.

Notes on this clone: In the same sample, other DNA sequences code for this CDR3. This chain connects TRBV18 to TRBJ2-2; 13 bases line up with TRBD2. V shed 3 bases and J 2 bases; nucleotides not matched to a gene: 3. CDR3 length equals 17 residues. The germline gives CDR1 KGHSH, CDR2 LQKENI. CDR3 region: CASSPGLAGANTGELFF. CDR3 nucleotide sequence: TGTGCCAGCTCACCTGGACTAGCGGGGGCTAACACCGGGGAGCTGTTTTTT.

The chain couples TRBV27 to TRBJ2-1; D unclear. Germline CDR1 MNHEY, CDR2 SMNVEV (reference sequence). This CDR3 is 13 amino acids long. Between the trimmed V and J ends, which lost 6 bases and 5 bases, there was a span of 11 bases. The CDR3 nucleotides read TGTGCCAGCAGCGCCCTTATAGACAATGAGCAGTTCTTC. This sequence encodes CASSALIDNEQFF.

The J gene is TRBJ2-5, the V gene TRBV15; D possibly corresponds to TRBD2 (6 bases). This CDR3 is built from 15 residues. Germline V gene lookup returns CDR1 LNHNV and CDR2 YYDKDF (reference sequence). The germline V and J ends were trimmed by 5 bases and 4 bases, with 17 bases remaining between them. CDR3 sequence: CATSRRSIGGETQYF. The CDR3 bases are TGTGCCACCAGCCGCCGGTCGATCGGGGGAGAGACCCAGTACTTC.

The CDR3 DNA is TGTGCCAGCAGTGAAGGCCAGATACAAGAGACCCAGTACTTC. This codes for CASSEGQIQETQYF. The chain links TRBV2 to TRBJ2-5; no clear D gene. The germline V and J ends were trimmed by 1 base and 2 bases, with 8 bases remaining between them. This CDR3 is 14 amino acids long. Per the germline V gene, CDR1 is SNHLY and CDR2 is FYNNEI. Based on the CDR3 plus reference TRBV2 and TRBJ2-5, the full variable domain is EPEVTQTPSHQVTQMGQEVILRCVPISNHLYFYWYRQILGQKVEFLVSFYNNEISEKSEIFDDQFSVERPDGSNFTLKIRSTKLEDSAMYFCASSEGQIQETQYFGPGTRLLVL.

The sample holds one count of this clone. The chain is built from TRBV5-5 and TRBJ1-1; D is ambiguous. The CDR3 runs to 12 residues. CDR1 and CDR2 (germline): SGHKS, YYEKEE (reference sequence). V was clipped by 1 base and J by 6 bases, with 7 bases between them. CDR3 residues: CASSLRSAEAFF. In DNA, the CDR3 is TGTGCCAGCAGCTTGCGGTCGGCTGAAGCTTTCTTT.

This chain links TRBV9 with TRBJ1-1; 9 nucleotides align to TRBD1. The CDR3 has 16 residues. CDR1 is SGDLS and CDR2 is YYNGEE in the germline V gene. Trimming at V came to 4 bases and at J to 3 bases, leaving 10 bases not matched to a gene. The CDR3 coding sequence is TGTGCCAGCAGCCCGGGACAGGGTCTCTCTGACACTGAAGCTTTCTTT. Protein: CASSPGQGLSDTEAFF.

The chain carries TRBV5-1 and TRBJ1-2, with 9 bases lining up with TRBD1. Trimming removed 0 bases from V and 5 bases from J; junction bases left unmatched: 8. The germline CDR1 and CDR2 sequences are SGHRS and YFSETQ. The CDR3 is 16 amino acids. The DNA of the CDR3 is TGCGCCAGCAGCTTGGAGGTCGTGACAGGGGGATATGGCTACACCTTC. Amino acids: CASSLEVVTGGYGYTF.

This clone occurred once. V and J are TRBV7-3 and TRBJ1-1; D is uncertain. The germline gives CDR1 SGHTA, CDR2 FQGTGA. The CDR3 is 12 amino acids. Trimming removed 5 bases at V and 7 bases at J, with 11 bases between. The CDR3 nucleotides read TGTGCCAGCAGCGTACGGGGAAGTGAAGCTTTCTTT. This sequence encodes CASSVRGSEAFF.

This chain links TRBV4-1 with TRBJ2-1, with 7 bases aligning to TRBD2. Germline-derived CDR1 and CDR2 are MGHRA and YSYEKL. The CDR3 extends over 14 amino acids. The V segment lost 1 base and the J segment 6 bases; nucleotides outside the gene matches: 3. The CDR3 sequence: CASSQVTGGNEQFF. In DNA, the CDR3 is TGCGCCAGCAGCCAAGTTACGGGGGGCAATGAGCAGTTCTTC.

This rearrangement joins TRBV6-5 to TRBJ1-4, with D maybe TRBD1 (6 bases). V dropped 11 bases and J dropped 8 bases, with 24 bases sitting between them. Per germline, CDR1 MNHEY and CDR2 SVGAGI. The CDR3 consists of 15 residues. The CDR3 reads CASHLGGGNGEKLFF. The CDR3 DNA is TGTGCCTCCCATCTAGGGGGGGGGAATGGGGAAAAACTGTTTTTT.

CDR3 region: CASSRYGLAGEETQYF. CDR3 DNA sequence: TGTGCCAGTAGTAGGTACGGACTAGCGGGGGAAGAGACCCAGTACTTC. This chain uses TRBV19 with TRBJ2-5; 13 bases match TRBD2. Germline assignment: CDR1 LNHDA and CDR2 SQIVND (reference sequence). The CDR3 consists of 16 residues. J was trimmed by 3 bases and V by 4 bases; bases with no gene match: 5.

The J gene is TRBJ1-1, the V gene TRBV7-9; TRBD1 matches 9 bases. CDR3 length equals 15 residues. Germline V gives CDR1 SEHNR, CDR2 FQNEAQ (reference sequence). The J segment lost 0 bases and the V segment lost 5 bases, leaving 4 bases of the junction unmatched. CDR3 sequence (DNA): TGTGCCAGCAGCACGAGGACAGGGGTGAACACTGAAGCTTTCTTT. Protein product: CASSTRTGVNTEAFF.

This chain uses TRBV9 with TRBJ2-5; D may be TRBD1 (5 bases). The CDR3 sequence is 15 residues long. Germline CDR1 and CDR2: SGDLS and YYNGEE. Trimming took off 2 bases at V and 4 bases at J, with 15 bases between the two ends. CDR3 nucleotide sequence: TGTGCCAGCAGCGTTTTGGACACGCCTACAGAGACCCAGTACTTC. This translates into CASSVLDTPTETQYF.

This clone was found many times. The chain links TRBV5-4 to TRBJ2-1; D is ambiguous. Germline V gives CDR1 SGHNT, CDR2 YYREEE (reference sequence). This CDR3 spans 14 amino acids. V was cut by 2 bases and J by 3 bases, with 9 bases left in between. The CDR3 protein is CASSLKSLYNEQFF. In DNA, the CDR3 is TGTGCCAGCAGCTTAAAATCTCTCTACAATGAGCAGTTCTTC.

The genes are TRBV5-4 and TRBJ2-1; maybe TRBD1 (6 bases). The CDR3 sequence is 15 residues long. CDR1 is SGHNT, CDR2 YYREEE, per germline (reference sequence). V was cut by 0 bases and J by 3 bases, with 10 bases left in between. CDR3 region: CASSLAADSYNEQFF. The CDR3 coding sequence is TGTGCCAGCAGCTTGGCAGCGGACAGCTACAATGAGCAGTTCTTC.

CDR3 sequence (DNA): TGCGCCAGCACCACCGGGACAGGGGTTGATACGCAGTATTTT. Translating it yields CASTTGTGVDTQYF. The chain is built from TRBV5-1 and TRBJ2-3; 10 bases are a match to TRBD1. The V gene's germline CDR1 is SGHRS and CDR2 YFSETQ. The V gene end was trimmed by 6 bases and the J gene end by 6 bases; junction bases not matched to a gene: 7. CDR3 length: 14 residues.

This chain connects TRBV28 to TRBJ1-2; D possibly corresponds to TRBD1 (5 bases). The CDR3 extends over 15 amino acids. Per germline, CDR1 MDHEN and CDR2 SYDVKM. V gave up 3 bases and J gave up 0 bases, with 11 bases separating them. The CDR3 loop is CASSFQPGPNYGYTF. Written as DNA, the CDR3 is TGTGCCAGCAGTTTTCAACCAGGGCCTAACTATGGCTACACCTTC.